This passage covers 28 T cell receptor beta chains from one sample sequenced in a study of shared clonotypes between healthy human individuals. Sequencing was performed with immunoSEQ multiplex PCR; in TCRdb, only in-frame clones are kept and a portion is missing. Among 1.5 million to 1.9 million clones listed, approximately 98% were seen once. Sequencing was done on a sample of naive CD4+ T cells sorted from blood. Indicated subset: CD45RA+ positively selected. The source of these receptors is a young man in good health.

The chain couples TRBV2 to TRBJ2-6; maybe TRBD1 (6 bases). CDR3 length equals 15 residues. Trimming removed 7 bases at V and 0 bases at J, with 10 bases between. Per germline, CDR1 SNHLY and CDR2 FYNNEI. The CDR3, as DNA: TGTGCCAGCACGGGACAAACCTCTGGGGCCAACGTCCTGACTTTC. Encoded protein: CASTGQTSGANVLTF.

This rearrangement joins TRBV13 to TRBJ2-3; weak D call: TRBD2 (8 bases). CDR3 length: 21 amino acids. Per germline, CDR1 PRHDT and CDR2 FYEKMQ (reference sequence). Trimming stripped 0 bases from V and 7 bases from J, with 32 bases between. The CDR3 reads CASSLGYRGFAGGPSQNTQYF. The CDR3 coding sequence is TGTGCCAGCAGCTTAGGTTACAGGGGATTCGCGGGAGGCCCCTCCCAAAATACGCAGTATTTT. The full variable domain, rest sourced from reference TRBV13 and TRBJ2-3, is AAGVIQSPRHLIKEKRETATLKCYPIPRHDTVYWYQQGPGQDPQFLISFYEKMQSDKGSIPDRFSAQQFSDYHSELNMSSLELGDSALYFCASSLGYRGFAGGPSQNTQYFGPGTRLTVL.

The chain recombines TRBV10-1 with TRBJ2-7; 7 bases line up with TRBD1. CDR1 WNHNN and CDR2 SYGVQD come from the germline V gene (reference sequence). The CDR3 has 14 amino acids. V was clipped by 5 bases and J by 5 bases; unmatched bases: 9. The CDR3 sequence is CASSSYDRANEQYF. The CDR3 DNA is TGCGCCAGCAGTTCCTATGACAGGGCGAACGAGCAGTACTTC.

A single count supports this clone. This chain joins TRBV11-1 and TRBJ2-2; 8 bases line up with TRBD2. This CDR3 is 17 amino acids long. The V gene end was trimmed by 1 base and the J gene end by 3 bases; junction bases not matched to a gene: 7. CDR1 SGHAT and CDR2 FQDESV come from the germline V gene (reference sequence). CDR3 DNA: TGTGCCAGCAGCTTAGATAGCGGGACTCGACACACCGGGGAGCTGTTTTTT. Protein sequence: CASSLDSGTRHTGELFF.

The chain couples TRBV5-4 to TRBJ2-1; 9 bases are shared with TRBD2. V gave up 4 bases and J gave up 3 bases; unmatched junction bases: 14. CDR1 is SGHNT and CDR2 is YYREEE in the germline V gene (reference sequence). The CDR3 is made up of 18 amino acids. CDR3 sequence (DNA): TGTGCCAGCAGCCGACCCCACCTTAGCGGGAGTTACTACAATGAGCAGTTCTTC. It codes for CASSRPHLSGSYYNEQFF.

This chain links TRBV14 with TRBJ2-3; D gene unclear. The CDR3 is 14 amino acids. Trimming took 0 bases from V and 2 from J, leaving 6 bases between them. Germline V CDR1 and CDR2: SGHDN, FVKESK. The DNA of the CDR3 is TGTGCCAGCAGCCAAGAGTGGACCACAGATACGCAGTATTTT. Amino acid sequence: CASSQEWTTDTQYF.

The rearrangement joins TRBV7-9 to TRBJ1-2; 10 bases line up with TRBD1. V shed 5 bases, J shed 6 bases, and the junction held 12 bases outside the gene matches. The CDR3 length is 16 residues. Germline CDR1 SEHNR, CDR2 FQNEAQ (reference sequence). The CDR3 spells CASSREIGTGVDGYTF. DNA of the CDR3: TGTGCCAGCAGCCGGGAGATTGGGACAGGGGTGGATGGCTACACCTTC.

This sequence joins TRBV11-2 and TRBJ2-6, with 7 positions matching TRBD2. The CDR3 totals 18 residues. V trimming: 5 bases; J trimming: 1 base; junction bases outside the gene matches: 11. CDR1 SGHAT and CDR2 FQNNGV come from the germline V gene. DNA of the CDR3: TGTGCCAGCAGCCCCCGGAGGGGAGGGGATTCTGGGGCCAACGTCCTGACTTTC. Protein: CASSPRRGGDSGANVLTF.

The chain has TRBV28 and TRBJ2-5; D could derive from TRBD1 or TRBD2 (5 bases each). Germline-derived CDR1 and CDR2 are MDHEN and SYDVKM. Trimming stripped 7 bases from V and 0 bases from J, with 21 bases between. The CDR3 length is 17 residues. The CDR3 sequence is CASTRGVRGPYQETQYF. Written as DNA, the CDR3 is TGTGCCAGCACACGCGGCGTTCGGGGACCGTACCAAGAGACCCAGTACTTC.

The V call is TRBV19, the J call TRBJ2-1, with D unclear. CDR3 length equals 16 residues. Germline loops: CDR1 LNHDA, CDR2 SQIVND (reference sequence). Trimming took 8 bases from V and 0 from J, leaving 17 bases between them. The CDR3 region is CASRLGPLDSYNEQFF. The CDR3 bases are TGTGCCAGTCGTCTGGGTCCGCTGGACTCCTACAATGAGCAGTTCTTC.

The CDR3 DNA follows: TGTGCCAGCAGCCTACAAGGGACAGGGCTCTACGAGCAGTACTTC. Translation: CASSLQGTGLYEQYF. The chain joins TRBV27 to TRBJ2-7, with TRBD1 identical over 9 bases. CDR1 is MNHEY, CDR2 SMNVEV, per germline (reference sequence). The CDR3 is made up of 15 amino acids. Trimming took 6 bases from V and 3 from J; bases not matched to a gene: 9.

Of note for this clone: The sample holds other DNA sequences that translate to the same CDR3. This chain connects TRBV5-1 to TRBJ2-1; TRBD2 matches at 11 bases. Per germline, CDR1 SGHRS and CDR2 YFSETQ. The CDR3 spans 14 residues. The J segment lost 7 bases and the V segment lost 4 bases, leaving 4 bases of the junction unmatched. CDR3 in DNA: TGCGCCAGCAGCCCCGTAGCGGGAGGGAATGAGCAGTTCTTC. It specifies CASSPVAGGNEQFF.

The CDR3 reads CASSYSVVNTGELFF. CDR3 DNA: TGTGCCAGCAGTTACTCGGTCGTGAACACCGGGGAGCTGTTTTTT. This sequence joins TRBV6-5 and TRBJ2-2; D remains unclear. The germline V gene encodes CDR1 MNHEY and CDR2 SVGAGI. The CDR3 spans 15 residues. V was trimmed by 0 bases and J by 1 base, leaving 6 bases between them.

This clone was recorded only once. Different DNA sequences within this sample yield the same CDR3. The V and J genes are TRBV18 and TRBJ2-2; D remains ambiguous. V was pared by 3 bases and J by 11 bases, with 10 bases between. The length of the CDR3 is 12 residues. The germline V gene encodes CDR1 KGHSH and CDR2 LQKENI. In DNA, the CDR3 is TGTGCCAGCTCACCCCTCTTGGGAGAGCTGTTTTTT. It codes for CASSPLLGELFF.

This chain uses TRBV29-1 with TRBJ2-5; D remains ambiguous. Trimming removed 5 bases at V and 4 bases at J, with 17 bases between. The CDR3 is made up of 14 amino acids. Germline lookup yields CDR1 SQVTM and CDR2 ANQGSEA. CDR3 amino acids: CSVMVAVVPETQYF. In nucleotides, the CDR3 is TGCAGCGTTATGGTGGCAGTTGTTCCAGAGACCCAGTACTTC. The full variable domain, completed using reference TRBV29-1 and TRBJ2-5, is SAVISQKPSRDICQRGTSLTIQCQVDSQVTMMFWYRQQPGQSLTLIATANQGSEATYESGFVIDKFPISRPNLTFSTLTVSNMSPEDSSIYLCSVMVAVVPETQYFGPGTRLLVL.

The genes are TRBV7-6 and TRBJ2-1, with a possible D match to TRBD1 (6 bases). Trimming removed 1 base from V and 8 bases from J, with 21 bases in between. The germline CDR1 and CDR2 sequences are SGHVS and FNYEAQ. This CDR3 has 17 residues. The CDR3 here is CASSLDKNRDRGDEQFF. The CDR3 DNA sequence: TGTGCCAGCAGCTTAGATAAAAACAGGGATCGGGGCGATGAGCAGTTCTTC.

The J gene is TRBJ2-3, the V gene TRBV7-2; 8 bases line up with TRBD2. Per germline, CDR1 SGHTA and CDR2 FQGNSA. This CDR3 is built from 16 residues. With V trimmed by 5 bases and J by 2 bases, 9 bases remained unmatched. CDR3 nucleotide sequence: TGTGCCAGCAGCCCACAGCGCGGGAGGCCCACAGATACGCAGTATTTT. This codes for CASSPQRGRPTDTQYF.

J is TRBJ2-7 and V is TRBV30, with 7 bases matching TRBD1. With V trimmed by 5 bases and J by 5 bases, 9 bases remained unmatched. From germline, CDR1 is GTSNPN and CDR2 SVGIG (reference sequence). CDR3 size: 13 residues. CDR3: CAWGRQGLHEQYF. The CDR3 nucleotides read TGTGCCTGGGGGAGACAGGGTCTCCACGAGCAGTACTTC.

The chain recombines TRBV27 with TRBJ1-1, with a weak D call TRBD1 (5 bases). Germline CDR1 reads MNHEY; CDR2 reads SMNVEV (reference sequence). This CDR3 comprises 14 residues. Deletions cut 7 bases from V and 5 bases from J, with 17 bases between. CDR3 region: CASTRMGPRTEAFF. The DNA of the CDR3 is TGTGCCAGCACTCGAATGGGGCCCCGAACTGAAGCTTTCTTT.

The chain links TRBV13 to TRBJ2-2; 15 bases are a match to TRBD2. This CDR3 is 20 amino acids long. Germline V lookup: CDR1 PRHDT, CDR2 FYEKMQ (reference sequence). J lost 0 bases, V lost 5 bases, and 10 bases had no gene match. For the CDR3, the DNA is TGTGCCAGCAGCCATCCGGGACTAGCGGGAGGCACTACGAACACCGGGGAGCTGTTTTTT. As protein: CASSHPGLAGGTTNTGELFF.

J is TRBJ2-7 and V is TRBV5-1, with TRBD1 matching over 8 bases. J lost 3 bases, V lost 7 bases, and 6 bases had no gene match. Per germline, CDR1 SGHRS and CDR2 YFSETQ. The CDR3 is made up of 13 amino acids. Written as DNA, the CDR3 is TGCGCCAGCGGGACGGACAGGGACTACGAGCAGTACTTC. It translates to CASGTDRDYEQYF.

The chain joins TRBV6-1 to TRBJ1-1; D unresolved. This CDR3 comprises 14 residues. Trimming took 6 bases from V and 3 from J, leaving 14 bases between them. Germline CDR1 and CDR2: MNHNS and SASEGT. CDR3 protein: CASSPSPVDTEAFF. The CDR3 coding sequence is TGTGCCAGCAGCCCTTCCCCCGTGGACACTGAAGCTTTCTTT.

The genes are TRBV28 and TRBJ2-2; no clear D. The ends were cut back, 6 bases at V and 0 bases at J, with 5 bases in the middle. There are 13 residues in the CDR3. Germline-derived CDR1 and CDR2 are MDHEN and SYDVKM. The DNA of the CDR3 is TGTGCCAGCAGACAAACGAACACCGGGGAGCTGTTTTTT. Translating gives CASRQTNTGELFF.

J is TRBJ1-1 and V is TRBV14; TRBD1 aligns across 7 bases. Germline V gene lookup returns CDR1 SGHDN and CDR2 FVKESK. The J segment lost 8 bases and the V segment lost 1 base, leaving 4 bases of the junction unmatched. The CDR3 is 13 amino acids. CDR3 loop: CASSQARDREAFF. CDR3 bases: TGTGCCAGCAGCCAAGCCAGGGACAGAGAAGCTTTCTTT.

A word on this clone: This sample includes further DNA sequences coding for the same CDR3. The CDR3 coding sequence is TGTGCCAGCAGTCCTCTCGGCGTGGGGGAGCAGTACTTC. This encodes CASSPLGVGEQYF. This chain links TRBV28 with TRBJ2-7, with D hard to call. V was pared by 5 bases and J by 7 bases, with 15 bases between. There are 13 residues in the CDR3. Germline CDR1 MDHEN, CDR2 SYDVKM.

The rearrangement links TRBV20-1 to TRBJ1-1, with TRBD1 matching 7 bases. Germline CDR1 DFQATT, CDR2 SNEGSKA (reference sequence). With V trimmed by 5 bases and J by 11 bases, 8 bases remained unmatched. The CDR3 is 11 residues long. CDR3 sequence (DNA): TGCAGTGCTTCCGGGACAGTCGGGGCTTTCTTT. Protein: CSASGTVGAFF.

The J gene is TRBJ1-3, the V gene TRBV27, with D perhaps matching TRBD1 (6 bases). The V and J ends lost 3 bases and 4 bases respectively, with 13 bases between them. Per germline, CDR1 MNHEY and CDR2 SMNVEV (reference sequence). The CDR3 runs 15 residues. This CDR3 is CASSFSGTPGNTIYF. The CDR3 nucleotides are TGTGCCAGCAGTTTCTCCGGGACACCAGGAAACACCATATATTTT.

Note on this clone: This specimen includes other DNA sequences encoding the same CDR3. This sequence joins TRBV5-6 and TRBJ2-3; D unclear. Germline V CDR1 and CDR2: SGHDT, YYEEEE. This CDR3 has 13 amino acids. With 1 base removed from V and 2 bases from J, the gap between germline ends came to 5 bases. CDR3 sequence reads: CASSLRSTDTQYF. CDR3 nucleotides: TGTGCCAGCAGCTTGAGGTCCACAGATACGCAGTATTTT.